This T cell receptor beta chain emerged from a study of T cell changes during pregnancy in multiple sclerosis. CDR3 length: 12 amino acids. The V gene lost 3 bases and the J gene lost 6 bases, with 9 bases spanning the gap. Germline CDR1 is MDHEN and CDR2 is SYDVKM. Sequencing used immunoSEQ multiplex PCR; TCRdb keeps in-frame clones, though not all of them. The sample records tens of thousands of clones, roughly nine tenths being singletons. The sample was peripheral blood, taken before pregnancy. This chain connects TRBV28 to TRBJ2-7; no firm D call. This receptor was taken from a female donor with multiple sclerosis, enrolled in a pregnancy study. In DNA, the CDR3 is TGTGCCAGCAGTTTGGTGAGAGGCGAGCAGTACTTC. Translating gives CASSLVRGEQYF.